These 2 T cell receptor beta chains share one sample of origin, sequenced in a study of T cells after yellow fever vaccination. TCRdb reprocessed the 5' RACE reads via MiXCR and lists one record per CDR3 protein. The sample includes 300,000 to 350,000 distinct CDR3 sequences, approximately 4.5% of them seen just once. Sequences were derived from PBMCs, sampled 15 days after the yellow fever booster vaccination. The source of these receptors is a man between 18 and 29 years old who received the YFV17D yellow fever vaccine.

This clonotype turned up a few times. The DNA is omitted, as the CDR3 cannot be located on it reliably, and the CDR3 follows TCRdb's listing. The chain recombines TRBV9 with TRBJ1-2. The length of the CDR3 is 13 amino acids, counting both ends. Germline CDR1 SGDLS, CDR2 YYNGEE. CDR3 sequence reads: CASSVASGALSTF.

A few counts support this clonotype. The J gene is TRBJ1-2, the V gene TRBV5-1; 9 bases map to TRBD1. V was clipped by 3 bases and J by 2 bases; unmatched bases: 5. CDR1 is SGHRS and CDR2 is YFSETQ in the germline V gene. The CDR3 spans 15 residues. This CDR3 reads CASSWTGVTNYGYTF. The CDR3 DNA is TGCGCCAGCAGCTGGACAGGGGTGACAAACTATGGCTACACCTTC.